What follows is one TCR beta chain and its context. In the study's own analysis: Counts of nucleated cells, estimated from reference gene primer amplification, were obtained. Repertoires were generated with immunoSEQ multiplex PCR, while TCRdb's copy carries only in-frame clones and drops some. For V, J and clone size, that table is used; D and trimming come from the DNA. The sample includes 290,000 or so clones, 85% to 90% of them seen just once. There are 17 residues in the CDR3. Germline lookup yields CDR1 MNHEY and CDR2 SMNVEV (reference sequence). The V and J ends lost 7 bases and 0 bases respectively, with 19 bases between them. Everyone who took part was about 18 to 90 years old, and they came from about 25 US areas. The study assigned cohorts using participant-reported clinical history. This record belongs to a study of blood T cell repertoires in COVID-19. The overall study: Some COVID-19 samples were acute and others convalescent; all came from the United States, Italy and Spain.

The chain recombines TRBV27 with TRBJ1-5; D gene ambiguous. Sequenced sample: PBMCs or T cells enriched from blood (not recorded which). This TCR was recovered from a woman under 30 with acute COVID-19. This CDR3 is CASKAFSVLYSNQPQHF. The CDR3 DNA is TGTGCCAGCAAAGCGTTCTCCGTACTTTATAGCAATCAGCCCCAGCATTTT.